What follows are 9 T cell receptor beta chains derived from one specimen sequenced in a study of blood T cell repertoires in COVID-19. Sequencing used immunoSEQ multiplex PCR; TCRdb keeps in-frame clones, though not all of them. The top ten clones hold just under 3% of a sample with 350,000 to 400,000 clones, roughly 87% of them seen once. The sample was PBMCs or T cells enriched from blood (not recorded which). These receptors originate from a woman in her twenties or thirties who had recovered from COVID-19.

The V call is TRBV18, the J call TRBJ1-3; D call uncertain. Germline CDR1 and CDR2: KGHSH and LQKENI. This CDR3 contains 15 residues. With 0 bases removed from V and 0 bases from J, the gap between germline ends came to 6 bases. CDR3 sequence: CASSPPSVSGNTIYF. The CDR3 DNA is TGTGCCAGCTCACCACCTTCAGTCTCTGGAAACACCATATATTTT.

This sequence joins TRBV6-4 and TRBJ2-7; possibly TRBD2 for D (5 bases). V gave up 3 bases and J gave up 3 bases, with 9 bases separating them. CDR3 length equals 13 residues. Germline CDR1 reads MRHNA; CDR2 reads SNTAGT. The CDR3 coding sequence is TGTGCCAGCAGTGAGTACCGGGGCTACGAGCAGTACTTC. It yields the protein CASSEYRGYEQYF.

The chain uses TRBV5-4 and TRBJ1-5; 8 bases are shared with TRBD1. The CDR3 covers 18 residues. With 5 bases clipped from V and 5 bases from J, the junction kept 18 bases outside the gene matches. From germline, CDR1 is SGHNT and CDR2 YYREEE (reference sequence). DNA of the CDR3: TGTGCCAGCAGATTACGGACAGGGAAGGGTTACGGTGATCAGCCCCAGCATTTT. This encodes CASRLRTGKGYGDQPQHF.

The chain combines TRBV5-6 with TRBJ2-2; a possible D gene is TRBD1 (6 bases). CDR1 SGHDT and CDR2 YYEEEE come from the germline V gene. V lost 2 bases and J lost 2, with 13 bases in between. The CDR3 length is 16 residues. CDR3 region: CASSFGGRTNTGELFF. DNA for the CDR3: TGTGCCAGCAGCTTTGGGGGCAGGACTAACACCGGGGAGCTGTTTTTT.

This clone was observed a few times. V gene TRBV28 combines with J gene TRBJ2-7; D remains unclear. The CDR3 totals 12 residues. Germline CDR1 MDHEN, CDR2 SYDVKM. V lost 4 bases and J 2 bases, leaving 6 bases between the germline ends. Written as DNA, the CDR3 is TGTGCCAGCAGTTGGAGCCCCTACGAGCAGTACTTC. Amino acids: CASSWSPYEQYF.

The V and J genes are TRBV28 and TRBJ2-5, with D possibly being TRBD1 (6 bases). Germline CDR1 MDHEN, CDR2 SYDVKM. V lost 2 bases and J lost 5, with 18 bases in between. The CDR3 extends over 16 amino acids. CDR3 sequence reads: CASSLRLQGSLETQYF. The CDR3 bases are TGTGCCAGCAGTTTACGGCTACAGGGTTCGCTGGAGACCCAGTACTTC.

The J gene is TRBJ1-2, the V gene TRBV9; D is undetermined. The CDR3 length is 16 residues. Germline CDR1 and CDR2: SGDLS and YYNGEE. Trimming took 4 bases from V and 0 from J, leaving 16 bases between them. The CDR3 is CASSPHDGVSNYGYTF. As DNA, the CDR3 is TGTGCCAGCAGCCCCCACGACGGAGTTTCTAACTATGGCTACACCTTC.

In the case of this clone: In the same sample, other DNA sequences code for this CDR3. The V and J genes are TRBV7-9 and TRBJ1-6, with D possibly TRBD1 on 5 matching bases. V lost 4 bases and J 5 bases, leaving 12 bases between the germline ends. The CDR3 spans 15 residues. Germline assignment: CDR1 SEHNR and CDR2 FQNEAQ (reference sequence). CDR3 residues: CASSSSQGNNSPLHF. The CDR3 region has the DNA TGTGCCAGCAGCTCCTCGCAGGGCAATAATTCACCCCTCCACTTT. The variable domain in full, completed from reference TRBV7-9 and TRBJ1-6, reads DTGVSQNPRHKITKRGQNVTFRCDPISEHNRLYWYRQTLGQGPEFLTYFQNEAQLEKSRLLSDRFSAERPKGSFSTLEIQRTEQGDSAMYLCASSSSQGNNSPLHFGNGTRLTVT.

The chain joins TRBV7-9 to TRBJ1-3; 7 nucleotides match TRBD1. CDR3 length: 15 residues. Germline values: CDR1 SEHNR, CDR2 FQNEAQ (reference sequence). Trimming removed 3 bases from V and 0 bases from J; junction bases left unmatched: 2. Written as DNA, the CDR3 is TGTGCCAGCAGCTTTTCAGGGGGCTCTGGAAACACCATATATTTT. Translation gives CASSFSGGSGNTIYF. Based on the CDR3 plus reference TRBV7-9 and TRBJ1-3, the full variable domain is DTGVSQNPRHKITKRGQNVTFRCDPISEHNRLYWYRQTLGQGPEFLTYFQNEAQLEKSRLLSDRFSAERPKGSFSTLEIQRTEQGDSAMYLCASSFSGGSGNTIYFGEGSWLTVV.